The T cell receptor (beta chain) under discussion was sequenced for a study of blood T cell repertoires in COVID-19. About the study: Italy, Spain and the United States were the sources of the convalescent and acute COVID-19 samples.

Germline V lookup: CDR1 LNHDA, CDR2 SQIVND (reference sequence). CDR3 length: 14 amino acids. V shed 5 bases and J shed 0 bases, with 11 bases lying between them. The participants were between 18 and 89 years old and came from about two dozen US areas. Participants had their cohort set by participant-reported clinical history. Study processing details: Amplified reference gene primers provided the basis for estimating nucleated cell counts. The protocol was immunoSEQ multiplex PCR, while the TCRdb copy is restricted to in-frame clones and leaves out a portion. V, J and clone size derive from that table, while D and trimming were established from the DNA sequence. The sample lists some 170,000 clones, about 90% occurring once.

The sequence was collected from a human donor with acute COVID-19. The donor label of this sample is uncertain. The sample consisted of PBMCs or T cells enriched from blood (not recorded which). The chain joins TRBV19 to TRBJ2-7; TRBD2 might be the D (6 bases). The CDR3 nucleotides are TGTGCCAGTAGTGTCGGGACTGACTCCTACGAGCAGTACTTC. Translating it yields CASSVGTDSYEQYF.